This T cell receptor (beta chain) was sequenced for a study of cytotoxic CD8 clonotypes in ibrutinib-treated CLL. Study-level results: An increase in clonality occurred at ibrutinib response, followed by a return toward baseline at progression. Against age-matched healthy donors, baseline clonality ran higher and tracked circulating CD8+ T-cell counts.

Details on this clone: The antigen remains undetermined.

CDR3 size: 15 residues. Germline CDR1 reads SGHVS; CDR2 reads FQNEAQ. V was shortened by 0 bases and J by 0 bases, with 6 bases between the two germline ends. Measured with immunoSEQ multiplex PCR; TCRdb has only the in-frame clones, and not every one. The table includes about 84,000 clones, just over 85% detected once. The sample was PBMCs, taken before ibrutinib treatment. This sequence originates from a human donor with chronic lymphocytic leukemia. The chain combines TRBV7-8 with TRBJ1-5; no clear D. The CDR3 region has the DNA TGTGCCAGCAGCTTAGCGGCAGATAGCAATCAGCCCCAGCATTTT. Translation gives CASSLAADSNQPQHF.